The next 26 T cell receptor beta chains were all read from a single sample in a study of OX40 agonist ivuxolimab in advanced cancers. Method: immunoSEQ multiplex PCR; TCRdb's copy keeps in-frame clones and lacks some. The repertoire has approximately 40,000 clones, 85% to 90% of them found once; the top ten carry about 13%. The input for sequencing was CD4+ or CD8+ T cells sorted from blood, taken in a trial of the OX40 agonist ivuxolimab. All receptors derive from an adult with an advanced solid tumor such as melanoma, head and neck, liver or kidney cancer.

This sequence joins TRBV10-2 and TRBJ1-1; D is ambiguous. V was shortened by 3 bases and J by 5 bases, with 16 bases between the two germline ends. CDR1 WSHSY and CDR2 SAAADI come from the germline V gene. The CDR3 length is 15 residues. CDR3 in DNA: TGCGCCAGCAGTGATCGGGGTCCCAGGTTAACTGAAGCTTTCTTT. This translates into CASSDRGPRLTEAFF.

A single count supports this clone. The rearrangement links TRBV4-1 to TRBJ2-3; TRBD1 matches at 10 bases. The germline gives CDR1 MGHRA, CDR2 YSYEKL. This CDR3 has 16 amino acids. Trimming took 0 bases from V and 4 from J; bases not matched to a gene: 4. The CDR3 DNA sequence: TGCGCCAGCAGCCAAGAGGACAGGGGGTACTCAGATACGCAGTATTTT. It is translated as CASSQEDRGYSDTQYF.

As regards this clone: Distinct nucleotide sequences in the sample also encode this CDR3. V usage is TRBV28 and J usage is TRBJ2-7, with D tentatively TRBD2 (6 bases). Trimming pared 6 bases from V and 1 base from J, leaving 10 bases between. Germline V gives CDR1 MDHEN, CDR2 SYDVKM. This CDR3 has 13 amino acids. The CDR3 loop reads CASSPGTSYEQYF. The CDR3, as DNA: TGTGCCAGCAGCCCCGGGACTTCCTACGAGCAGTACTTC.

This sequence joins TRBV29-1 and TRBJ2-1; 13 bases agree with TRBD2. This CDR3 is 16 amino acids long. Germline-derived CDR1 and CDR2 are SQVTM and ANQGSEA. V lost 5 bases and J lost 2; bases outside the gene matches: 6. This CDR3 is CSVLGLAGPTYNEQFF. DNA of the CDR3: TGCAGCGTTTTGGGACTAGCGGGACCGACCTACAATGAGCAGTTCTTC.

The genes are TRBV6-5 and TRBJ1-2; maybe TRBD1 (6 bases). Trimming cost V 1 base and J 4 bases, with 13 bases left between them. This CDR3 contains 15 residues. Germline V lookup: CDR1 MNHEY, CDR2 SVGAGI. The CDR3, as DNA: TGTGCCAGCAGTTACTTTGCAGGGGTCGGCTATGGCTACACCTTC. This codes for CASSYFAGVGYGYTF.

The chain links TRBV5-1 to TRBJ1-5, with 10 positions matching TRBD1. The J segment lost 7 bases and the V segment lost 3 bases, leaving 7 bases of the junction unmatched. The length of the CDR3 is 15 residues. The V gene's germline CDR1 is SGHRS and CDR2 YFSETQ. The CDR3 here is CASSWGTGEKQPQHF. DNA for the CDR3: TGCGCCAGCAGCTGGGGGACAGGGGAGAAACAGCCCCAGCATTTT.

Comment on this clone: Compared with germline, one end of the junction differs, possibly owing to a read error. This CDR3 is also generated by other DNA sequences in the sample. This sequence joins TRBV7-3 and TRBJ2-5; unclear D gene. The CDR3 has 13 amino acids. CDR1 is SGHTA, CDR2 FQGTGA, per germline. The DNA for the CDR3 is TGCGCCAGCAGCTCCAATTTGGAAGAGACCCAGTACTTC. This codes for CASSSNLEETQYF.

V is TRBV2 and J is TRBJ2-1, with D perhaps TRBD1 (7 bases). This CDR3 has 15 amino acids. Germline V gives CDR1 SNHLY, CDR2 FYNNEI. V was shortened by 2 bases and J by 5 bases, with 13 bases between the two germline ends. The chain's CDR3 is CASSEQGEVNNEQFF. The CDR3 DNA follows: TGTGCCAGCAGTGAACAGGGGGAGGTCAACAATGAGCAGTTCTTC. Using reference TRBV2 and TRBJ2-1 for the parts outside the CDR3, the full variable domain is EPEVTQTPSHQVTQMGQEVILRCVPISNHLYFYWYRQILGQKVEFLVSFYNNEISEKSEIFDDQFSVERPDGSNFTLKIRSTKLEDSAMYFCASSEQGEVNNEQFFGPGTRLTVL.

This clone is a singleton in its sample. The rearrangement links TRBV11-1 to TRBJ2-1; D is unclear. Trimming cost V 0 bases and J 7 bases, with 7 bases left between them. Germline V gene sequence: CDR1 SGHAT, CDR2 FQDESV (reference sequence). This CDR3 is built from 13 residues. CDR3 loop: CASSLAGWNEQFF. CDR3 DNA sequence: TGTGCCAGCAGCTTAGCGGGGTGGAATGAGCAGTTCTTC.

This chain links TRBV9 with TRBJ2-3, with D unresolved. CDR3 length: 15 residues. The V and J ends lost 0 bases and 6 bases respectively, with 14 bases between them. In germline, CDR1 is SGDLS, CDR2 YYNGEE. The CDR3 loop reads CASSVVGIAADTQYF. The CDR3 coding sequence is TGTGCCAGCAGCGTAGTAGGAATAGCCGCGGATACGCAGTATTTT.

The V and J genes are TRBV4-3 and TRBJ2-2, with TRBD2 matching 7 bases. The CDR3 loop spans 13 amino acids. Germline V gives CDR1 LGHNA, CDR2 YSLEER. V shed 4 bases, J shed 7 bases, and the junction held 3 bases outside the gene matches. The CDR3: CASSPRGDGELFF. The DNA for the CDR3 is TGCGCCAGCAGCCCACGGGGGGACGGGGAGCTGTTTTTT.

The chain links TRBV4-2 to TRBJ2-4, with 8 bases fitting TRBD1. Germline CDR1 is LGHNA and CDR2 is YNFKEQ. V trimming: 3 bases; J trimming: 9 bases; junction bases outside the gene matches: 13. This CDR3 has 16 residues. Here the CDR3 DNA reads TGTGCCAGCAGCCACCCCCAAGGGACAGGATCAAGCATTCAGTACTTC. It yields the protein CASSHPQGTGSSIQYF.

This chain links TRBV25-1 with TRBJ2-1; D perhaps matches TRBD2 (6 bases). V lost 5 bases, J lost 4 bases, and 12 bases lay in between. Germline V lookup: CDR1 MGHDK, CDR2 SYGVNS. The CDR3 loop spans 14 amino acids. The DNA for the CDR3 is TGTGCCAGCAGTAGCGGAGGGATTTACAATGAGCAGTTCTTC. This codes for CASSSGGIYNEQFF.

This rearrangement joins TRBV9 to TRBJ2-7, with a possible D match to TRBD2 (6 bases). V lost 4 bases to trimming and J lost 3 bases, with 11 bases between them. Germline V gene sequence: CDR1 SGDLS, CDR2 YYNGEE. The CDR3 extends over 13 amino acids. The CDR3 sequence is CASSPTSSYEQYF. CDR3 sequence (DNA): TGTGCCAGCAGCCCCACTAGCAGCTACGAGCAGTACTTC.

In nucleotides, the CDR3 is TGCGCCAGCAGCCAAGAGGTAGGAGGACAAACCGGGGAGCTGTTTTTT. Residues: CASSQEVGGQTGELFF. The gene calls are TRBV4-1 and TRBJ2-2; tentatively, D is TRBD1 or TRBD2 (5 bases each). V lost 0 bases to trimming and J lost 5 bases, with 13 bases between them. CDR3 length: 16 residues. The germline V gene encodes CDR1 MGHRA and CDR2 YSYEKL.

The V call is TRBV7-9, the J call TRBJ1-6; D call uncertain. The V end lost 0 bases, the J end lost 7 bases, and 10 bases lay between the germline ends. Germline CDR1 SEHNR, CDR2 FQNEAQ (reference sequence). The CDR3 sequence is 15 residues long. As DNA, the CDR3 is TGTGCCAGCAGCTTAGCGCCTGCAGGCAATTCACCCCTCCACTTT. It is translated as CASSLAPAGNSPLHF.

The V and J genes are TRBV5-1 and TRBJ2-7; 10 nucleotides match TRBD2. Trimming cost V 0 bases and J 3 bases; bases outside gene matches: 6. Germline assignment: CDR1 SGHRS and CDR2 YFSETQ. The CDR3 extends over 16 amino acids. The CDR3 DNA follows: TGCGCCAGCAGCTTGGATCCCCCTAGCGGGAGCTACGAGCAGTACTTC. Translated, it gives CASSLDPPSGSYEQYF.

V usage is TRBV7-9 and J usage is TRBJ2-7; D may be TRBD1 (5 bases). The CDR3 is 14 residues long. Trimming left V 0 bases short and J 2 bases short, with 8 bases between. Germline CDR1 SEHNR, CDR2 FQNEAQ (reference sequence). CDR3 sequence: CASSLAMTAYEQYF. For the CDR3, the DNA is TGTGCCAGCAGCTTAGCGATGACAGCCTACGAGCAGTACTTC.

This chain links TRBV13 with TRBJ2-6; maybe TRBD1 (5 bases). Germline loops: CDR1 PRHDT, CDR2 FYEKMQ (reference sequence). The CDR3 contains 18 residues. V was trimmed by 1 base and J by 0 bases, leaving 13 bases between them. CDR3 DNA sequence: TGTGCCAGCAGCTTAGAAGGCAGGGTCAGCTCTGGGGCCAACGTCCTGACTTTC. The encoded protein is CASSLEGRVSSGANVLTF. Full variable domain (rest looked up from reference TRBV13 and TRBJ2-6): AAGVIQSPRHLIKEKRETATLKCYPIPRHDTVYWYQQGPGQDPQFLISFYEKMQSDKGSIPDRFSAQQFSDYHSELNMSSLELGDSALYFCASSLEGRVSSGANVLTFGAGSRLTVL.

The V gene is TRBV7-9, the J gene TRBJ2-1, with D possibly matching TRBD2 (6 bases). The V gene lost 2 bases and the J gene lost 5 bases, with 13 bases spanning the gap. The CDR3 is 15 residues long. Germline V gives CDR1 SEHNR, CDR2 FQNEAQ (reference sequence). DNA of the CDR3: TGTGCCAGCAGCTTACCCCCGGGACTTGACAATGAGCAGTTCTTC. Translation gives CASSLPPGLDNEQFF. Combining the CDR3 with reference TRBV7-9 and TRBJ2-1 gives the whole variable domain DTGVSQNPRHKITKRGQNVTFRCDPISEHNRLYWYRQTLGQGPEFLTYFQNEAQLEKSRLLSDRFSAERPKGSFSTLEIQRTEQGDSAMYLCASSLPPGLDNEQFFGPGTRLTVL.

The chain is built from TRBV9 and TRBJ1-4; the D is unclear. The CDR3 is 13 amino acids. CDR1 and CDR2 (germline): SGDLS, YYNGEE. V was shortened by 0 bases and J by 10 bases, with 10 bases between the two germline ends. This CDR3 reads CASSVDRVGKLFF. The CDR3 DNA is TGTGCCAGCAGCGTAGATAGGGTCGGAAAACTGTTTTTT.

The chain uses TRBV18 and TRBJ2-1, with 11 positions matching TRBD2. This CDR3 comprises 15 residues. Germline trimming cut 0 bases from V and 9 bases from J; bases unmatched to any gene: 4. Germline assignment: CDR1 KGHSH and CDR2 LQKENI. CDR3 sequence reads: CASSPPLLAGAEQFF. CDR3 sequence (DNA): TGTGCCAGCTCACCACCCTTACTAGCGGGAGCTGAGCAGTTCTTC.

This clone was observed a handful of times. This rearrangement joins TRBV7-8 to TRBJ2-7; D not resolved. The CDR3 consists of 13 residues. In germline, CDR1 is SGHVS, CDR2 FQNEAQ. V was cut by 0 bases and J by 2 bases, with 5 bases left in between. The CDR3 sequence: CASSLASTYEQYF. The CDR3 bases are TGTGCCAGCAGCTTAGCCAGCACCTACGAGCAGTACTTC.

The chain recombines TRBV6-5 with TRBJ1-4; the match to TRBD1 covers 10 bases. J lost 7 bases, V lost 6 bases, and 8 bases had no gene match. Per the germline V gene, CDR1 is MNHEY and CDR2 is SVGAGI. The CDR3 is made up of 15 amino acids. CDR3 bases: TGTGCCAGCAGCTCGACAGGGGGCGAGGGTGAAAAACTGTTTTTT. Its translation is CASSSTGGEGEKLFF.

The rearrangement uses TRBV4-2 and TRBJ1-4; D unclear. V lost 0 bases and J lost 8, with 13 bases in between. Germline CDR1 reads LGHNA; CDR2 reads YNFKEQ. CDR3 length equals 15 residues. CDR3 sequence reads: CASSQEDLAREKLFF. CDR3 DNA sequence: TGTGCCAGCAGCCAAGAGGACCTGGCACGCGAAAAACTGTTTTTT.

The CDR3 loop reads CASSLSMETSSSYEQYF. Here the CDR3 DNA reads TGTGCCAGCAGTTTATCCATGGAGACTAGCAGCTCCTACGAGCAGTACTTC. This rearrangement joins TRBV28 to TRBJ2-7; the match to TRBD2 covers 7 bases. The CDR3 spans 17 residues. The J segment lost 0 bases and the V segment lost 1 base, leaving 9 bases of the junction unmatched. The germline CDR1 and CDR2 sequences are MDHEN and SYDVKM.